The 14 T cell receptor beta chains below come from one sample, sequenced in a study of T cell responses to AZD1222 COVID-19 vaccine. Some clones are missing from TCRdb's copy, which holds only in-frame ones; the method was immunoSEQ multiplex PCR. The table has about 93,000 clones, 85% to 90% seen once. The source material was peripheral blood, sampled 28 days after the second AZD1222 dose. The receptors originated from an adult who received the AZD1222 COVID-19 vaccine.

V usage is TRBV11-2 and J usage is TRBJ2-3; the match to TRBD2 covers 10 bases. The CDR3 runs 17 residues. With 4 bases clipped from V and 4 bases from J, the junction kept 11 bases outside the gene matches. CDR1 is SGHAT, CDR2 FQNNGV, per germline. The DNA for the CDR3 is TGTGCCAGCAGCTCCCCAGTGAGCGGGGGGGACCCAGATACGCAGTATTTT. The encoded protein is CASSSPVSGGDPDTQYF.

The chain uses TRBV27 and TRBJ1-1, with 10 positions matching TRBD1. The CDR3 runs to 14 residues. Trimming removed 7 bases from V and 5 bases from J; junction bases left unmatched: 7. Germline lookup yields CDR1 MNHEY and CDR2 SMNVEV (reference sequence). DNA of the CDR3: TGTGCCAGCACCCGGGGACAGGGGAGGACTGAAGCTTTCTTT. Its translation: CASTRGQGRTEAFF.

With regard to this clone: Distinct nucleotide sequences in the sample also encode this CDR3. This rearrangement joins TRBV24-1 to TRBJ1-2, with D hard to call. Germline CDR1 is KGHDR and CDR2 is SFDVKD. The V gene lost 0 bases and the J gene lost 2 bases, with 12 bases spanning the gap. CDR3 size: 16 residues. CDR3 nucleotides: TGTGCCACCAGTGATTTGGTCTGGGGTCAGAACTATGGCTACACCTTC. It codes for CATSDLVWGQNYGYTF.

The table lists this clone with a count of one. CDR3 region: CASVLQGSGYTF. For the CDR3, the DNA is TGTGCCAGCGTACTACAGGGGTCTGGCTACACCTTC. This chain connects TRBV12-3 or TRBV12-4 to TRBJ1-2; 7 nucleotides line up with TRBD1. This CDR3 comprises 12 residues. Trimming at V came to 8 bases and at J to 7 bases, leaving 7 bases not matched to a gene.

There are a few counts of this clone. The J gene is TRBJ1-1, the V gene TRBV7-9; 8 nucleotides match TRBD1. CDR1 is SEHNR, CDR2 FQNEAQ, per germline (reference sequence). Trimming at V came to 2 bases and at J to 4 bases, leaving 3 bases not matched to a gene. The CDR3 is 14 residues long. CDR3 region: CASSLNRGSTEAFF. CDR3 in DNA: TGTGCCAGCAGCTTAAACAGGGGGAGCACTGAAGCTTTCTTT.

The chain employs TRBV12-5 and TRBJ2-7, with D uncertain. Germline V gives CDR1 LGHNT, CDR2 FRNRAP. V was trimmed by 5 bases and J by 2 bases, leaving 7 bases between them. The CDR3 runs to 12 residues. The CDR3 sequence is CASGPAPYEQYF. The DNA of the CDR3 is TGTGCTAGTGGTCCCGCACCCTACGAGCAGTACTTC.

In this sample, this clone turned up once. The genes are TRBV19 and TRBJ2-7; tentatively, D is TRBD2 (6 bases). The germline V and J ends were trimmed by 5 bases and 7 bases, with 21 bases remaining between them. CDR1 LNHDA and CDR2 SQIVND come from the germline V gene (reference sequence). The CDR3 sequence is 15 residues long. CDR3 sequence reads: CASSFWGQGLSEQYF. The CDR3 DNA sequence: TGTGCCAGTAGTTTTTGGGGCCAGGGACTGAGTGAGCAGTACTTC.

CDR3 loop: CASSLTDTQYF. In nucleotides, the CDR3 is TGTGCCAGCAGCCTCACAGATACGCAGTATTTT. This chain joins TRBV3-1 (or the pseudogene TRBV3-2) and TRBJ2-3; D unresolved. V was cut by 4 bases and J by 2 bases, with 1 base left in between. Germline CDR1 is LGHDT and CDR2 is YNNKEL (reference sequence). The CDR3 runs to 11 residues.

In DNA form, the CDR3 reads TGCGCCAGCAGGGAGAGGACAGGGGCGTATGGCTACACCTTC. Its translation is CASRERTGAYGYTF. The rearrangement joins TRBV5-1 to TRBJ1-2; 9 nucleotides align to TRBD1. The ends lost 5 bases at V and 5 bases at J; junction bases unmatched: 7. The CDR3 runs 14 residues. CDR1 SGHRS and CDR2 YFSETQ come from the germline V gene.

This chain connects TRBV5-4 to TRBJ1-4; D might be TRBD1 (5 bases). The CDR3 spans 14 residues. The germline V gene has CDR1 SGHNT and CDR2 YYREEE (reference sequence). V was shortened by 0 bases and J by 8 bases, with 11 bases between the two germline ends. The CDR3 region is CASSLGQGTEKLFF. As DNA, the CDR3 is TGTGCCAGCAGCTTGGGGCAGGGAACAGAAAAACTGTTTTTT.

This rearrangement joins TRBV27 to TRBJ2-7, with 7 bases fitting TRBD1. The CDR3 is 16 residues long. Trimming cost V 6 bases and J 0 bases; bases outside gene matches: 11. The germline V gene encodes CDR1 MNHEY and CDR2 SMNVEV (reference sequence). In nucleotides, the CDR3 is TGTGCCAGCAGACCCGACAGGGTTCCCACCTCCTACGAGCAGTACTTC. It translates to CASRPDRVPTSYEQYF.

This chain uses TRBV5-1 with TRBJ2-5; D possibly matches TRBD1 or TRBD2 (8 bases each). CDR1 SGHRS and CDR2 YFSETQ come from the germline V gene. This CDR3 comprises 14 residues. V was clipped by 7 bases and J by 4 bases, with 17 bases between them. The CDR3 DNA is TGCGCCAGCCAAACAGGGGGACTAGGAGAGACCCAGTACTTC. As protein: CASQTGGLGETQYF.

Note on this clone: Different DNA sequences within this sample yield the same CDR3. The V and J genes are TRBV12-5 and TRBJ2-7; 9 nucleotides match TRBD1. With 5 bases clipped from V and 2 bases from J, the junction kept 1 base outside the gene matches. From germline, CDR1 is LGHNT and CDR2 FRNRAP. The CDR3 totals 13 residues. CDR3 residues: CASGRDRAYEQYF. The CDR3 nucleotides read TGTGCTAGTGGTCGGGACAGGGCCTACGAGCAGTACTTC.

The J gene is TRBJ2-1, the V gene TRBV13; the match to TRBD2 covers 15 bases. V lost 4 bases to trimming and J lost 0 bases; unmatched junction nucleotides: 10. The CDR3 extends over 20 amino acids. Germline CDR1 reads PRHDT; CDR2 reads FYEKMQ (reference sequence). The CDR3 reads CASSSLSGTSGGSSYNEQFF. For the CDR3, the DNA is TGTGCCAGCAGCTCGCTGTCCGGGACTAGCGGGGGGAGCTCCTACAATGAGCAGTTCTTC.